The T cell receptor (beta chain) under discussion was sequenced for a study of blood T cell repertoires in COVID-19. Study background: The samples span acute and convalescent COVID-19 from the United States, Italy and Spain. Nucleic acid was either cDNA or gDNA, and it came from T cells, B-cell-depleted T cells, or PBMCs.

CDR1 is ENHRY and CDR2 is SYGVKD in the germline V gene. The CDR3 has 14 amino acids. Trimming left V 0 bases short and J 4 bases short, with 10 bases between. Sequencing used immunoSEQ multiplex PCR; TCRdb keeps in-frame clones, though not all of them. Among approximately 320,000 clones listed, approximately 90% were seen once. The participants were between roughly 18 and 89 years old and came from under 25 US areas. This clone was recorded only once. The chain couples TRBV10-3 to TRBJ2-7; possibly TRBD2 for D (6 bases). The receptor's source is a woman younger than 35 who had recovered from COVID-19. The sequenced material came from PBMCs or T cells enriched from blood (not recorded which). The CDR3 coding sequence is TGTGCCATCAGTGAGTCCCGGGAGAGGTACGAGCAGTACTTC. Its protein product is CAISESRERYEQYF.